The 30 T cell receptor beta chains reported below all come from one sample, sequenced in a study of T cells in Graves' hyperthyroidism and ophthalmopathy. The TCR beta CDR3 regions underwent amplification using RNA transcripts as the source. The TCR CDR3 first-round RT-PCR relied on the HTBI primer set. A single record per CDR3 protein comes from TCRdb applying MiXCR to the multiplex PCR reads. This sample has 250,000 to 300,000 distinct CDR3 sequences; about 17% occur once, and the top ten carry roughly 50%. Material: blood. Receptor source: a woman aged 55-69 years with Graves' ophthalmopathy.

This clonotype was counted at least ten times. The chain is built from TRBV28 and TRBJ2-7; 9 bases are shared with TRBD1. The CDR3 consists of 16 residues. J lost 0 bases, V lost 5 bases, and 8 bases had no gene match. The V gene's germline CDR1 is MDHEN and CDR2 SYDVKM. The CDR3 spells CASSVPGQGLSYEQYF. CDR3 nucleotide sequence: TGTGCCAGCAGTGTTCCGGGACAGGGCCTCTCCTACGAGCAGTACTTC.

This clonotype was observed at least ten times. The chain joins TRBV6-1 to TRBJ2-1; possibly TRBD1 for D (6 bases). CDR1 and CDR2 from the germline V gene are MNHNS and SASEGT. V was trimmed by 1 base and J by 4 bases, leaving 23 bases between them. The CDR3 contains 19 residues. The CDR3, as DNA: TGTGCCAGCAGTGAAGATTACCCCTTTGGACAGAGTAATTACAATGAGCAGTTCTTC. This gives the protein CASSEDYPFGQSNYNEQFF.

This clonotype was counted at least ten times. This CDR3 is CASSFPTGNGYTF. The CDR3, as DNA: TGTGCCAGCAGCTTCCCTACAGGGAATGGCTACACCTTC. The genes are TRBV7-8 and TRBJ1-2; maybe TRBD1 (6 bases). Germline-derived CDR1 and CDR2 are SGHVS and FQNEAQ. With 3 bases removed from V and 6 bases from J, the gap between germline ends came to 11 bases. The CDR3 is 13 residues long.

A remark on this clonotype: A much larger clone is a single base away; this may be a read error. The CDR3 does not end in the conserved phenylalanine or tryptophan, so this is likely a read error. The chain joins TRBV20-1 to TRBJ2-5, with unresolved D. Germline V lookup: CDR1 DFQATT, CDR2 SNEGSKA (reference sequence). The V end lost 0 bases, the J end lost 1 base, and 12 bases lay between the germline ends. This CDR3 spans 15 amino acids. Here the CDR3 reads CSARDVLRPQETQYY. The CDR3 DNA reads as TGCAGTGCTAGAGATGTTTTAAGGCCCCAAGAGACCCAGTACTAC.

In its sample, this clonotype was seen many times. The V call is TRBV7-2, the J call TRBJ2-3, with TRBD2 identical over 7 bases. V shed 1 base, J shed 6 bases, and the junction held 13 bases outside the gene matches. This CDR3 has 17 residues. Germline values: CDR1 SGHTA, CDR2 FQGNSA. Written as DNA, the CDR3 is TGTGCCAGCAGCTTAGGATCCTCTAGCGGAAACTGGGATACGCAGTATTTT. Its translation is CASSLGSSSGNWDTQYF.

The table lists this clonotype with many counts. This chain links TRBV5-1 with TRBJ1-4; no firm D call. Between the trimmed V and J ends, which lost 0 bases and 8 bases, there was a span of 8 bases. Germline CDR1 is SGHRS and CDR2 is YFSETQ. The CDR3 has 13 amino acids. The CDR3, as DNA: TGCGCCAGCAGCTTGGGCTTTCGAGAAAAACTGTTTTTT. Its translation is CASSLGFREKLFF. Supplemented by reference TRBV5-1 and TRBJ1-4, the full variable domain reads KAGVTQTPRYLIKTRGQQVTLSCSPISGHRSVSWYQQTPGQGLQFLFEYFSETQRNKGNFPGRFSGRQFSNSRSEMNVSTLELGDSALYLCASSLGFREKLFFGSGTQLSVL.

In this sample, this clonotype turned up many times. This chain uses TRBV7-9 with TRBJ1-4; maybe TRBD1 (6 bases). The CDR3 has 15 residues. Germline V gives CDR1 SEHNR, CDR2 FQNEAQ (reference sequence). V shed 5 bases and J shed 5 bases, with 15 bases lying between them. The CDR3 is CASSQTGRENEKLFF. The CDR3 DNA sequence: TGTGCCAGCAGCCAAACAGGGAGGGAGAATGAAAAACTGTTTTTT.

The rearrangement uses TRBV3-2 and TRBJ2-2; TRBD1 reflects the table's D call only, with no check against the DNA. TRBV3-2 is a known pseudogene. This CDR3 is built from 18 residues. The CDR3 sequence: CASSQDGRQVEGTGELFF. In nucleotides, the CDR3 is TGTGCCAGCAGCCAAGATGGCCGACAGGTGGAGGGAACCGGGGAGCTGTTTTTT.

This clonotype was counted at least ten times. The CDR3 nucleotides are TGTGCCAGCAGCCAAGATAGGCAAGCCTACGAGCAGTACTTC. The encoded protein is CASSQDRQAYEQYF. The gene calls are TRBV4-2 and TRBJ2-7; no definite D call. This CDR3 has 14 residues. Germline CDR1 reads LGHNA; CDR2 reads YNFKEQ. V lost 0 bases to trimming and J lost 2 bases, with 8 bases between them.

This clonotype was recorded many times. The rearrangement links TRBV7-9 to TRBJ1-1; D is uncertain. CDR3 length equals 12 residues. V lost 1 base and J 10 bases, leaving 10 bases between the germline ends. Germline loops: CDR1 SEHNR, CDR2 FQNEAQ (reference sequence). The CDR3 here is CASSLDTFRAFF. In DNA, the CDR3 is TGTGCCAGCAGCTTAGACACTTTTCGAGCTTTCTTT.

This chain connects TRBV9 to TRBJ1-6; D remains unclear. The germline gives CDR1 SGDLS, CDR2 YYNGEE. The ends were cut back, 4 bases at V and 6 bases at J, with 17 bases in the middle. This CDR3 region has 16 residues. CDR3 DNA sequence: TGTGCCAGCAGCACCCAGACCGAAGTTGGTAATTCACCCCTCCACTTT. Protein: CASSTQTEVGNSPLHF.

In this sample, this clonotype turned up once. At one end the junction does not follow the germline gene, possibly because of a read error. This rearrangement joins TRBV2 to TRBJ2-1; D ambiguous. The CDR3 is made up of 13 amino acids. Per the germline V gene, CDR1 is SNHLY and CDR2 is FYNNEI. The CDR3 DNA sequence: TGTACCAGCACTGAAGGCTTGCTTGATGAGCAGTTCTTC. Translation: CTSTEGLLDEQFF.

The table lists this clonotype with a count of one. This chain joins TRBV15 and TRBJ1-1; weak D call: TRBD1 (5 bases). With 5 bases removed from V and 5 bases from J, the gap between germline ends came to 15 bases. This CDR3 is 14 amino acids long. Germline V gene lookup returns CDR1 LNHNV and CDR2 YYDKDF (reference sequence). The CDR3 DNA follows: TGTGCCACCAGCGCAGTAGGGGCGCTAACTGAAGCTTTCTTT. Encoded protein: CATSAVGALTEAFF.

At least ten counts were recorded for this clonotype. CDR3: CATSDWTSGSHNEQFF. CDR3 nucleotide sequence: TGTGCCACCAGTGATTGGACTAGCGGGAGCCACAATGAGCAGTTCTTC. This chain uses TRBV24-1 with TRBJ2-1, with 13 bases lining up with TRBD2. This CDR3 contains 16 residues. Unmatched junction bases numbered 2, after V lost 2 bases and J lost 5 bases. Germline V gene sequence: CDR1 KGHDR, CDR2 SFDVKD.

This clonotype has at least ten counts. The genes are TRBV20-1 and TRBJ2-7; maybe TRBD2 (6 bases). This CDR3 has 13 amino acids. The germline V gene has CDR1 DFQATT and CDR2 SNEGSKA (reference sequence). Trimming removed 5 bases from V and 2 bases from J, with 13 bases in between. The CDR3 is CSARTGDPYEQYF. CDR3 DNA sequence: TGCAGTGCTCGCACGGGGGACCCCTACGAGCAGTACTTC.

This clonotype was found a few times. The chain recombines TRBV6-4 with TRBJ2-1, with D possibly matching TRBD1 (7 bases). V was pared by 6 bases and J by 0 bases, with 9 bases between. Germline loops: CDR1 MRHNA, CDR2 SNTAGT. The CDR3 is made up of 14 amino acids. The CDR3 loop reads CASRRDSSYNEQFF. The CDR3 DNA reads TGTGCCAGCAGGCGGGACAGCTCCTACAATGAGCAGTTCTTC.

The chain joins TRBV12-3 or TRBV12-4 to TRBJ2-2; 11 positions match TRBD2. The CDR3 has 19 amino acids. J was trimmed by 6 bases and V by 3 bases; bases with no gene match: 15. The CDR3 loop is CASSLTQNLAGGEAGELFF. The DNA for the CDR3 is TGTGCCAGCAGTTTGACCCAAAACTTAGCGGGGGGGGAAGCCGGGGAGCTGTTTTTT.

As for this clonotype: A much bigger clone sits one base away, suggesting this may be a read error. The CDR3 here is CASSPGTWGGYTF. In nucleotides, the CDR3 is TGTGCCAGCTCACCAGGTACCTGGGGTGGCTACACCTTC. The V call is TRBV18, the J call TRBJ1-2; D call uncertain. The CDR3 loop spans 13 amino acids. The V and J ends lost 2 bases and 7 bases respectively, with 11 bases between them. Germline V gives CDR1 KGHSH, CDR2 LQKENI.

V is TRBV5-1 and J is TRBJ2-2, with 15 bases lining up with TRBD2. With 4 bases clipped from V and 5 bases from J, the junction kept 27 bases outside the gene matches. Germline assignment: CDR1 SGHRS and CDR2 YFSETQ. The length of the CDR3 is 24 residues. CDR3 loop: CASSHRGGGSGLAGGHTKTGELFF. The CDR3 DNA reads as TGCGCCAGCAGCCACAGGGGTGGCGGATCGGGACTAGCGGGAGGCCATACCAAGACCGGGGAGCTGTTTTTT.

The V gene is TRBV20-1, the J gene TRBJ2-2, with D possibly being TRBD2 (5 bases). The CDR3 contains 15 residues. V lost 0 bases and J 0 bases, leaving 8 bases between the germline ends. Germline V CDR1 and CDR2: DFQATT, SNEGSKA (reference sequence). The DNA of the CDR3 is TGCAGTGCTAGAGATCCAGCGGCGAACACCGGGGAGCTGTTTTTT. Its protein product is CSARDPAANTGELFF.

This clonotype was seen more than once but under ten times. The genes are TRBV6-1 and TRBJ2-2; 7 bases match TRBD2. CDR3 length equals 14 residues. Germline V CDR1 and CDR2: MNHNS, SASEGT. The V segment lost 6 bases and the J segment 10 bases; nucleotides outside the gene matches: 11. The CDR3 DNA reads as TGTGCCAGCAGCTCCGTCGGGGGGTCCGTGGAGCTGTTTTTT. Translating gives CASSSVGGSVELFF.

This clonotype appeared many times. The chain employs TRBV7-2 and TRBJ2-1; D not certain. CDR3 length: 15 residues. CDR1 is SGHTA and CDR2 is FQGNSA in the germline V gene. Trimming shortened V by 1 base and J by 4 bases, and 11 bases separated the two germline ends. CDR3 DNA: TGTGCCAGCAGCTTAGGATCTCCCCAATACAATGAGCAGTTCTTC. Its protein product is CASSLGSPQYNEQFF.

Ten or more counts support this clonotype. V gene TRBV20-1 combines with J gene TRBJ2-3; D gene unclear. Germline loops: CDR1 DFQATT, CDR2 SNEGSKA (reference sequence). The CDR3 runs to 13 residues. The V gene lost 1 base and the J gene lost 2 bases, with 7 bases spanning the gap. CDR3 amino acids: CSARVRITDTQYF. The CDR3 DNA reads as TGCAGTGCTAGAGTCAGGATCACAGATACGCAGTATTTT.

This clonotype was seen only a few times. CDR3 nucleotides: TGTGCCAGTAGTATTGTGACAGGGAAGTCAGATACGCAGTATTTT. This codes for CASSIVTGKSDTQYF. The J gene is TRBJ2-3, the V gene TRBV19; 7 nucleotides align to TRBD1. Unmatched junction bases numbered 7, after V lost 3 bases and J lost 4 bases. The CDR3 has 15 amino acids. The germline gives CDR1 LNHDA, CDR2 SQIVND (reference sequence).

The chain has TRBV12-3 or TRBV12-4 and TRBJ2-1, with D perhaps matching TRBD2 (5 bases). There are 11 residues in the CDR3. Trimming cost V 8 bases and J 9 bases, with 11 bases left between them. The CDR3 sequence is CASSYSAEQFF. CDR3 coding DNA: TGTGCCAGCTCCTATAGCGCTGAGCAGTTCTTC.

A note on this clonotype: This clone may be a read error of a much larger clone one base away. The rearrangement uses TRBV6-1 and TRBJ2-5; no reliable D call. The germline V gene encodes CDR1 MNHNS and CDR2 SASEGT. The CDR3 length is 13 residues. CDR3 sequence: CASSDNYQGTQYF. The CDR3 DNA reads TGTGCCAGCAGTGATAACTACCAAGGGACCCAGTACTTC.

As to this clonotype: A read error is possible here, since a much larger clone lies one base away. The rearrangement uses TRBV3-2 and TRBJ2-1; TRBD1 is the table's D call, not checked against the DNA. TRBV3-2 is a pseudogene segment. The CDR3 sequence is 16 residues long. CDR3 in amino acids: CASSLRGVSSYNEQLF. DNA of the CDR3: TGTGCCAGCAGTCTTAGGGGTGTAAGCTCCTACAATGAGCAGCTCTTC.

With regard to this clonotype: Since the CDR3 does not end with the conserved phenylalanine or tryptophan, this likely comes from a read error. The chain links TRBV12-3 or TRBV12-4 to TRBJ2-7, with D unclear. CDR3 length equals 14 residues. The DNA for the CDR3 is TGTACCAGCAGTTTTGATGGACCGTCCTACGAGCAGTACCTC. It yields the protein CTSSFDGPSYEQYL.

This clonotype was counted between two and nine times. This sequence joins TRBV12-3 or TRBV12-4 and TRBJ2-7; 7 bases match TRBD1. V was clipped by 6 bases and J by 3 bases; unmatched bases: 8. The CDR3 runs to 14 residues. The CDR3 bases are TGTGCCAGCAGCGTGGGACAGCAATACTACGAGCAGTACTTC. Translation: CASSVGQQYYEQYF.

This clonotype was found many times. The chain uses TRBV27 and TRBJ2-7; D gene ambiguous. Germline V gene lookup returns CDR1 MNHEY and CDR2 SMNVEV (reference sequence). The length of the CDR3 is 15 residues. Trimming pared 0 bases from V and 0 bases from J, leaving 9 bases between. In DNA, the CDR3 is TGTGCCAGCAGTTTATCGGTACATGACTCCTACGAGCAGTACTTC. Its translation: CASSLSVHDSYEQYF.